This T cell receptor beta chain was sequenced for a study of OX40 agonist ivuxolimab in advanced cancers. Study as a whole: Prior anti-PD-1, anti-PD-L1 or anti-CTLA-4 therapy did not bar entry, and about 38% had some. The study, taken as a whole, reports: At 0.1 to 3.0 mg/kg and by week 6, CD4+ and CD8+ T cells in the blood had expanded clonally. More expanded clones were found, on average, in CD8+ than in CD4+ T cells.

TCRdb keeps only in-frame clones here, not all; method: immunoSEQ multiplex PCR. The data hold 87,000 or so clones, with around 85% observed a single time. The CDR3 has 13 residues. The germline CDR1 and CDR2 sequences are LNHDA and SQIVND (reference sequence). Trimming took off 7 bases at V and 2 bases at J, with 11 bases between the two ends. Anyone with autoimmune disease history or systemic immunosuppression was excluded. As to this clone: The antigen is unknown.

This clonotype was obtained from an adult with an advanced solid tumor such as melanoma, head and neck, liver or kidney cancer. The starting material was CD4+ or CD8+ T cells sorted from blood, obtained in a trial of the OX40 agonist ivuxolimab. The rearrangement joins TRBV19 to TRBJ1-1; D is unresolved. The CDR3 DNA sequence: TGTGCCAGTACCCTCGGGGTCAACACTGAAGCTTTCTTT. Protein sequence: CASTLGVNTEAFF. The whole variable domain, filled in from reference TRBV19 and TRBJ1-1, reads DGGITQSPKYLFRKEGQNVTLSCEQNLNHDAMYWYRQDPGQGLRLIYYSQIVNDFQKGDIAEGYSVSREKKESFPLTVTSAQKNPTAFYLCASTLGVNTEAFFGQGTRLTVV.